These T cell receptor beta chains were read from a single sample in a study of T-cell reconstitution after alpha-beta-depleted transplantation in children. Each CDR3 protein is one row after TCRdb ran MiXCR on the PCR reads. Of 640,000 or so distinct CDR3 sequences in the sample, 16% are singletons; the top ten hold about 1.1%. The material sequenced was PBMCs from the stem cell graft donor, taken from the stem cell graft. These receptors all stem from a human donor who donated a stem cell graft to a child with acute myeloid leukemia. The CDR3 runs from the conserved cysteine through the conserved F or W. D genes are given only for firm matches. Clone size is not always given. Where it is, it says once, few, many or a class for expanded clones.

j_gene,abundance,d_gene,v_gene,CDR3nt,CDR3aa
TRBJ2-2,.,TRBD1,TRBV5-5,TGTGCCAGCAGCCTATCCGGGACAGGGTTCGGGGAGCTGTTTTTT,CASSLSGTGFGELFF
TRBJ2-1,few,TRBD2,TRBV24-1,TGTGCCACCAGTGAGGCGGGGGGGCCCGTCAATGAGCAGTTCTTC,CATSEAGGPVNEQFF
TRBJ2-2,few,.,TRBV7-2,TGTGCCCCCCGGGACTCCGACACCGGGGAGCTGTTTTTT,CAPRDSDTGELFF
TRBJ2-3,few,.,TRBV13,TGTGCCAGCGTGGGGAAGAGCACAGATACGCAGTATTTT,CASVGKSTDTQYF
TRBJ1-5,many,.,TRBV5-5,TGTGCCAGCAGCCTGGGGACACGCGGCAATCAGCCCCAGCATTTT,CASSLGTRGNQPQHF
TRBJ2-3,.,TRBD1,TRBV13,TGTGCCAGCAGCACCACAGGGGGCACAGATACGCAGTATTTT,CASSTTGGTDTQYF
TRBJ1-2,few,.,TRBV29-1,TGCAGCGTTGTCGGAGGTGGGGGTTTAGGAGGCTACACCTTC,CSVVGGGGLGGYTF
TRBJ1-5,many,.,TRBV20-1,TGCAGTGCTAGAGACAGGGGCCTCCATAGCAATCAGCCCCAGCATTTT,CSARDRGLHSNQPQHF
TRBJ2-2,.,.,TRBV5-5,TGTGCCAGCAGCTTGCTTAACACACGGAACACCGGGGAGCTGTTTTTT,CASSLLNTRNTGELFF
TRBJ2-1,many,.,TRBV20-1,TGCAGTGCGGGGGGACCGGCCGTCGGGGAGCAGTTCTTC,CSAGGPAVGEQFF
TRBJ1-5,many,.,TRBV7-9,TGTGCCAGCAGCTTAGCCTCGCGGCCCCAGCATTTT,CASSLASRPQHF
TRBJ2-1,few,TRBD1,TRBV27,TGTGCCAGCAGTCTAACAGGGGGCTGGGAGCAGTTCTTC,CASSLTGGWEQFF
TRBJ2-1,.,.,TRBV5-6,TGTGCCAGCAGCTTTTCGGGGGGCCCCGTCGATGAGCAGTTCTTC,CASSFSGGPVDEQFF
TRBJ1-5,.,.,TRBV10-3,TGTGCCATCAGTGAGTCGAAAGGGGGAGGGATTTATAGCAATCAGCCCCAGCATTTT,CAISESKGGGIYSNQPQHF
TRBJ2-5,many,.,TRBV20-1,TGCAGTGCTAGCTTAGGTGTAGAGACCCAGTACTTC,CSASLGVETQYF
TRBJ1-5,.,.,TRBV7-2,TGTGCCAGCAGTACAGGGACATGGGGCAATCAGCCCCAGCATTTT,CASSTGTWGNQPQHF